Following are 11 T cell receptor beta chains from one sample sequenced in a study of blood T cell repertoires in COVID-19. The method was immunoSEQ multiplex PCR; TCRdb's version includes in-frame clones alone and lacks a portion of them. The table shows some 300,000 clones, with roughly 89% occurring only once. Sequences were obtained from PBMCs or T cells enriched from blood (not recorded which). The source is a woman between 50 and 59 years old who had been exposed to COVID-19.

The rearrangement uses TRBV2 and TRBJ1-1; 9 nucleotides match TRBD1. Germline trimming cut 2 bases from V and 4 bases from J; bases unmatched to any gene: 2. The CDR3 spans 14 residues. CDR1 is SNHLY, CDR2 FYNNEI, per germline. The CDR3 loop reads CASSERTGATEAFF. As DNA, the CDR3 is TGTGCCAGCAGTGAAAGGACAGGGGCCACTGAAGCTTTCTTT.

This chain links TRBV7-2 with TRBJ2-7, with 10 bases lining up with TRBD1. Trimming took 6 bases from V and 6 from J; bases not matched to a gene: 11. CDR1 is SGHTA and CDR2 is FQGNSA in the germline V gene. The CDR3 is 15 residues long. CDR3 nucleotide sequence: TGTGCCAGCAGGCAACCGGGACAGGGGTCTTCCGAGCAGTACTTC. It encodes CASRQPGQGSSEQYF.

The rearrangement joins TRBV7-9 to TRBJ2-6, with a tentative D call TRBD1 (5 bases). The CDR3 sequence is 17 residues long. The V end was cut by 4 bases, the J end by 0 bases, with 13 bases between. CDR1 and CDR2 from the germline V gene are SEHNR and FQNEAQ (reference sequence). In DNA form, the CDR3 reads TGTGCCAGCAGCTCACCGCGACAGAGCTCTGGGGCCAACGTCCTGACTTTC. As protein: CASSSPRQSSGANVLTF. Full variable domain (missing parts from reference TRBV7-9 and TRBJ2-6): DTGVSQNPRHKITKRGQNVTFRCDPISEHNRLYWYRQTLGQGPEFLTYFQNEAQLEKSRLLSDRFSAERPKGSFSTLEIQRTEQGDSAMYLCASSSPRQSSGANVLTFGAGSRLTVL.

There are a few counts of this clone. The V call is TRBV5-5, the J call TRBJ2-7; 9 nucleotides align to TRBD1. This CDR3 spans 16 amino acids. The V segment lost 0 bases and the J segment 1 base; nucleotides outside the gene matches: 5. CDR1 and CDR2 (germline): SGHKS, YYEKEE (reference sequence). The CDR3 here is CASSLGVGQGSYEQYF. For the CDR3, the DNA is TGTGCCAGCAGCTTGGGCGTCGGACAGGGGTCCTACGAGCAGTACTTC.

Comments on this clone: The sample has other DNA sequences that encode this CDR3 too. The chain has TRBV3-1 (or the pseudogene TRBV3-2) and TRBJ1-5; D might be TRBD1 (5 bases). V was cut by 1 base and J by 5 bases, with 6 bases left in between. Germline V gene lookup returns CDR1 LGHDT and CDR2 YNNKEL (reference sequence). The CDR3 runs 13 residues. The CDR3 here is CASSQGGDQPQHF. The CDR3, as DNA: TGTGCCAGCAGCCAAGGGGGGGATCAGCCCCAGCATTTT.

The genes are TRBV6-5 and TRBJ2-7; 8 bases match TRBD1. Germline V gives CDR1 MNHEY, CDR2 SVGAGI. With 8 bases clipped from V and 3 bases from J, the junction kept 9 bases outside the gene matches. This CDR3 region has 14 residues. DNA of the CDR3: TGTGCCAGCGGGGAACGGACAGGGAGCTACGAGCAGTACTTC. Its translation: CASGERTGSYEQYF.

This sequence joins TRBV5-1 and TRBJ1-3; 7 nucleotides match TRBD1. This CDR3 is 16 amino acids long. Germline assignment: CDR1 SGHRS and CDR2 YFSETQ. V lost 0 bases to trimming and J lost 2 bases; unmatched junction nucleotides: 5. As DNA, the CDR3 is TGCGCCAGCAGCTTGGTTGGACAGGCTCCTGGAAACACCATATATTTT. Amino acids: CASSLVGQAPGNTIYF.

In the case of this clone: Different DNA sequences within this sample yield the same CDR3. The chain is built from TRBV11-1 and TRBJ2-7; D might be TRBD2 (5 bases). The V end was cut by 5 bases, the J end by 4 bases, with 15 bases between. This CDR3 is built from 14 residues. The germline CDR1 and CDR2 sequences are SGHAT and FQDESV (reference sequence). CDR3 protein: CASSPRTGNYEQYF. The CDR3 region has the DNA TGTGCCAGCAGCCCGAGGACGGGGAATTACGAGCAGTACTTC. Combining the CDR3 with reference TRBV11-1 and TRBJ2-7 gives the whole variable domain EAEVAQSPRYKITEKSQAVAFWCDPISGHATLYWYRQILGQGPELLVQFQDESVVDDSQLPKDRFSAERLKGVDSTLKIQPAELGDSAMYLCASSPRTGNYEQYFGPGTRLTVT.

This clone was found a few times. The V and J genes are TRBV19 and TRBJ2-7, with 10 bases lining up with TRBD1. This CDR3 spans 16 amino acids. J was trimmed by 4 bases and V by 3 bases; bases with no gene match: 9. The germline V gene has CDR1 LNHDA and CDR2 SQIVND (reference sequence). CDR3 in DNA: TGTGCCAGTAGTATTCTTCCGGGACAGGGGACGTACGAGCAGTACTTC. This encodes CASSILPGQGTYEQYF.

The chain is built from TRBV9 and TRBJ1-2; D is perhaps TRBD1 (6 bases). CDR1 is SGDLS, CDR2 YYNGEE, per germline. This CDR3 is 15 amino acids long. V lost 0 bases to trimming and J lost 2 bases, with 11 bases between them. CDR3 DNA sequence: TGTGCCAGCAGCGTAGACGGACAGCGAAACTATGGCTACACCTTC. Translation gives CASSVDGQRNYGYTF.

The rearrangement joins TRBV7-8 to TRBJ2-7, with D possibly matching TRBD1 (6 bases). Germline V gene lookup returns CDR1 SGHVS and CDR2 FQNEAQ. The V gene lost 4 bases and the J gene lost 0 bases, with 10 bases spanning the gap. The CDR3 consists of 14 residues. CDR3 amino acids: CASSYDRPSYEQYF. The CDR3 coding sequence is TGTGCCAGCAGCTACGACAGGCCCTCCTACGAGCAGTACTTC.